The 8 T cell receptor beta chains reported below all come from one sample, sequenced in a study of cytomegalovirus exposure and HLA in healthy donors. The PCR made use of 60 Vbeta and 13 Jbeta primers. Here immunoSEQ multiplex PCR was the method, and the copy in TCRdb shows in-frame clones only, minus some. The data show 150,000 to 180,000 clones, 60% to 80% seen once. Source material: PBMCs. Source of these receptors: a man aged 25 to 40 in good health and CMV-seropositive.

This rearrangement joins TRBV7-9 to TRBJ2-5; D is uncertain. V was cut by 4 bases and J by 2 bases, with 5 bases left in between. The V gene's germline CDR1 is SEHNR and CDR2 FQNEAQ (reference sequence). The CDR3 covers 12 residues. The CDR3 sequence: CASSSGQETQYF. DNA of the CDR3: TGTGCCAGCAGCTCAGGTCAAGAGACCCAGTACTTC.

V and J are TRBV19 and TRBJ2-7, with 14 bases that match TRBD2. V gave up 4 bases and J gave up 7 bases; unmatched junction bases: 6. The germline V gene encodes CDR1 LNHDA and CDR2 SQIVND (reference sequence). The CDR3 runs to 15 residues. CDR3 DNA: TGTGCCAGTAGTACCGAAGGGACTAGCGGGAGAGAGCAGTACTTC. Its translation: CASSTEGTSGREQYF.

This chain links TRBV6-5 with TRBJ2-1; D uncertain. The CDR3 totals 14 residues. Germline V gene data show CDR1 as MNHEY and CDR2 as SVGAGI. The V gene lost 0 bases and the J gene lost 4 bases, with 7 bases spanning the gap. The CDR3: CASSYSGRYNEQFF. CDR3 nucleotides: TGTGCCAGCAGTTACTCTGGCAGATACAATGAGCAGTTCTTC.

This clone was detected a few times. This rearrangement joins TRBV7-9 to TRBJ1-1; 9 positions agree with TRBD1. The trim removed 6 bases at V and 3 bases at J, leaving 11 bases unmatched. The CDR3 runs to 16 residues. The V gene's germline CDR1 is SEHNR and CDR2 FQNEAQ (reference sequence). CDR3 DNA sequence: TGTGCCAGCAGTCTAGTCCCGGGACAGGGTTACACTGAAGCTTTCTTT. Residues: CASSLVPGQGYTEAFF.

The count of this clone is one. The rearrangement links TRBV6-5 to TRBJ2-5, with 14 bases matching TRBD2. The CDR3 runs to 16 residues. Unmatched junction bases numbered 4, after V lost 4 bases and J lost 3 bases. Looked up from germline, CDR1 is MNHEY and CDR2 is SVGAGI. The CDR3 region is CASSSGLAGVEETQYF. CDR3 DNA: TGTGCCAGCAGTTCGGGACTAGCGGGAGTGGAAGAGACCCAGTACTTC.

The chain links TRBV29-1 to TRBJ1-1; D uncertain. The V gene's germline CDR1 is SQVTM and CDR2 ANQGSEA. The V and J ends lost 3 bases and 3 bases respectively, with 11 bases between them. The CDR3 consists of 13 residues. In DNA form, the CDR3 reads TGCAGCGTTGAGCGGGGTTTGGACACTGAAGCTTTCTTT. It is translated as CSVERGLDTEAFF.

This clone was detected ten times or more. The V gene is TRBV6-4, the J gene TRBJ2-2; D is unclear. Trimming took 0 bases from V and 2 from J, leaving 4 bases between them. Germline CDR1 and CDR2: MRHNA and SNTAGT. The CDR3 covers 14 residues. As DNA, the CDR3 is TGTGCCAGCAGTGACTCGACAAACACCGGGGAGCTGTTTTTT. This sequence encodes CASSDSTNTGELFF.

The J gene is TRBJ2-3, the V gene TRBV5-1; 13 bases line up with TRBD2. The CDR3 runs 16 residues. Unmatched junction bases numbered 8, after V lost 7 bases and J lost 3 bases. Germline values: CDR1 SGHRS, CDR2 YFSETQ. This chain's CDR3 is CASALAGGPGTDTQYF. For the CDR3, the DNA is TGCGCCAGCGCACTAGCGGGAGGGCCGGGAACAGATACGCAGTATTTT.